These T cell receptor beta chains were read from a single sample in a study of technical replicates of blood from several donors. Clones were read by immunoSEQ multiplex PCR, and TCRdb kept only the in-frame ones, dropping some. The sample includes about 62,000 clones, around 87% of them seen just once. The sequencing sample was made of PBMCs. All receptors derive from a human donor in good health. Some clones in this sample may be carry-over from other donors' samples. Each CDR3 is given with its conserved first and last residue. D genes are given only for firm matches. Size tells how often a clone was seen (once, few, many) or the class of an expanded clone, and some rows leave it out.

>-|TRBJ1-4|-|TRBV27
CASAGGGREKLFF
TGTGCCAGCGCAGGCGGGGGACGGGAAAAACTGTTTTTT
>-|TRBJ2-7|-|TRBV28
CASSTLEGRDEQYF
TGTGCCAGCAGCACCTTAGAGGGTAGGGACGAGCAGTACTTC
>-|TRBJ2-5|TRBD2|TRBV5-1
CASSLAGGSGETQYF
TGCGCCAGCAGCTTGGCCGGCGGGAGTGGAGAGACCCAGTACTTC
>-|TRBJ1-2|-|TRBV7-9
CAFSGGRFGYGYTF
TGTGCCTTCTCTGGGGGGAGATTTGGCTATGGCTACACCTTC
>-|TRBJ2-3|TRBD2|TRBV5-1
CASSFSTSGASTDTQYF
TGCGCCAGCAGCTTTTCGACTAGCGGGGCGAGCACAGATACGCAGTATTTT
>-|TRBJ2-1|-|TRBV30
CAWSVLDWVRGEQFF
TGTGCCTGGAGTGTACTCGACTGGGTTAGGGGTGAGCAGTTCTTC
>-|TRBJ1-2|-|TRBV29-1
CSVEVEGPKYGYTF
TGCAGCGTTGAAGTCGAGGGCCCGAAATATGGCTACACCTTC
>-|TRBJ2-3|-|TRBV29-1
CSVLASTDTQYF
TGCAGCGTTCTAGCGAGCACAGATACGCAGTATTTT
>-|TRBJ1-3|TRBD1|TRBV5-4
CASSLVGTGGYFSGNTIYF
TGTGCCAGCAGCTTGGTGGGGACAGGGGGCTACTTCTCTGGAAACACCATATATTTT
>-|TRBJ1-3|-|TRBV5-1
CASSPGQNSGNTIYF
TGCGCCAGCAGCCCTGGACAGAACTCTGGAAACACCATATATTTT
>-|TRBJ2-5|TRBD1|TRBV18
CASSPRGLETQYF
TGTGCCAGCTCACCGAGGGGGCTAGAGACCCAGTACTTC
>-|TRBJ2-7|-|TRBV5-4
CASSPGLSSYEQYF
TGTGCCAGCAGTCCGGGACTTTCCTCCTACGAGCAGTACTTC
>-|TRBJ1-2|-|TRBV29-1
CSVVSTDYGYTF
TGCAGCGTTGTATCCACGGACTATGGCTACACCTTC
>-|TRBJ1-2|TRBD1|TRBV7-2
CASSPGTGLAYGYTF
TGTGCCAGCAGCCCGGGGACAGGTCTAGCCTATGGCTACACCTTC
>once|TRBJ2-7|TRBD1|TRBV25-1
CASSETGVAYEQYF
TGTGCCAGCAGTGAGACAGGGGTAGCCTACGAGCAGTACTTC
>-|TRBJ1-3|TRBD1|TRBV7-8
CASRPQGAPGNTIYF
TGTGCCAGCAGGCCACAGGGGGCCCCTGGAAACACCATATATTTT
>-|TRBJ2-1|-|TRBV5-1
CASSLETGSSYNEQFF
TGCGCCAGCAGCTTGGAGACAGGAAGCTCCTACAATGAGCAGTTCTTC
>-|TRBJ2-7|-|TRBV27
CASSFQKPTGHYEQYF
TGTGCCAGCAGTTTCCAAAAGCCTACGGGACACTACGAGCAGTACTTC
>-|TRBJ2-1|-|TRBV6-5
CASSPLPYNEQFF
TGTGCCAGCAGCCCCCTCCCCTACAATGAGCAGTTCTTC
>-|TRBJ2-2|TRBD2|TRBV7-8
CASRASGSETGELFF
TGTGCCAGCAGGGCTAGCGGGAGCGAAACCGGGGAGCTGTTTTTT
>-|TRBJ2-2|TRBD2|TRBV2
CASRVAGGPAGELFF
TGTGCCAGCAGAGTAGCGGGGGGGCCAGCCGGGGAGCTGTTTTTT
>-|TRBJ1-6|-|TRBV23-1
CASSQFLGGDSPLHF
TGCGCCAGCAGTCAATTCCTCGGTGGTGATTCACCCCTCCACTTT
>once|TRBJ1-5|-|TRBV6-1
CASSDARPQHF
TGTGCCAGCAGTGACGCCAGGCCCCAGCATTTT
>-|TRBJ2-7|TRBD2|TRBV7-9
CASSDPRTSGGEQYF
TGTGCCAGCAGTGACCCTCGGACTAGCGGGGGCGAGCAGTACTTC
>-|TRBJ2-3|-|TRBV7-2
CASTPSGSTDTQYF
TGTGCCAGCACCCCGTCCGGGTCCACAGATACGCAGTATTTT
>-|TRBJ2-1|TRBD2|TRBV28
CASGAGVDEQFF
TGTGCCAGCGGAGCGGGGGTCGATGAGCAGTTCTTC
>-|TRBJ1-6|-|TRBV7-6
CASSLEDNPNSPLHF
TGTGCCAGCAGCTTAGAGGACAATCCTAATTCACCCCTCCACTTT
>-|TRBJ2-1|-|TRBV7-9
CASSFGGRDEQFF
TGTGCCAGCAGCTTCGGGGGGCGGGATGAGCAGTTCTTC
>-|TRBJ1-6|TRBD1|TRBV10-3
CAISEVRGRSPLHF
TGTGCCATCAGTGAGGTCAGGGGGCGATCACCCCTCCACTTT
>-|TRBJ1-6|-|TRBV27
CASSLSPGPSPLHF
TGTGCCAGCAGTTTATCGCCAGGGCCTTCACCCCTCCACTTT
>-|TRBJ2-2|TRBD2|TRBV6-1
CASIWTSLNTGELFF
TGTGCCAGCATATGGACTAGTCTGAACACCGGGGAGCTGTTTTTT
>-|TRBJ1-1|-|TRBV20-1
CSASRNTEAFF
TGCAGTGCTAGTCGGAACACTGAAGCTTTCTTT
>-|TRBJ1-1|TRBD1|TRBV18
CASSPPGTGGLGAEAFF
TGTGCCAGCTCACCACCGGGGACAGGGGGCCTCGGGGCTGAAGCTTTCTTT
>-|TRBJ2-2|TRBD2|TRBV30
CARGPSGITGELFF
TGTGCCCGGGGGCCTAGCGGGATCACCGGGGAGCTGTTTTTT
>-|TRBJ1-4|-|TRBV5-5
CASSLAINSPNEKLFF
TGTGCCAGCAGCTTGGCGATTAACAGCCCTAATGAAAAACTGTTTTTT
>-|TRBJ1-1|-|TRBV27
CASSLSGSHTEAFF
TGTGCCAGCAGTTTATCGGGCAGCCACACTGAAGCTTTCTTT
>-|TRBJ1-5|TRBD1|TRBV5-6
CASSLGQGYQPQHF
TGTGCCAGCAGCTTGGGACAGGGTTATCAGCCCCAGCATTTT
>-|TRBJ2-3|-|TRBV27
CASSFLVSLDTQYF
TGTGCCAGCAGTTTTTTAGTCTCTCTCGATACGCAGTATTTT
>-|TRBJ2-7|TRBD1|TRBV5-4
CASSLELTGEAKQYF
TGTGCCAGCAGCTTGGAATTGACAGGGGAGGCTAAGCAGTACTTC
>-|TRBJ2-5|TRBD2|TRBV7-2
CASSSETSGAYF
TGTGCCAGCAGCTCAGAGACTAGCGGGGCGTACTTC
>few|TRBJ1-5|-|TRBV4-1
CASSPGRTEPQHF
TGCGCCAGCAGCCCCGGGAGGACGGAGCCCCAGCATTTT
>-|TRBJ2-1|TRBD1|TRBV11-2
CASSGTLAGQGGNEQFF
TGTGCCAGCAGCGGAACCTTGGCCGGACAGGGAGGCAATGAGCAGTTCTTC
>-|TRBJ2-5|-|TRBV5-4
CASSTLAQGQAQYF
TGTGCCAGCAGCACTCTCGCACAGGGCCAGGCCCAGTACTTC
>-|TRBJ2-3|TRBD2|TRBV4-2
CASSLGLAATDTQYF
TGTGCCAGCAGCCTAGGACTAGCGGCTACAGATACGCAGTATTTT
>-|TRBJ2-2|TRBD2|TRBV2
CASSSLETSGGAGELFF
TGTGCCAGCAGTTCCCTTGAGACTAGCGGGGGGGCCGGGGAGCTGTTTTTT
>-|TRBJ2-7|-|TRBV11-1
CASSSAWVGDYEQYF
TGTGCCAGCAGCTCAGCCTGGGTGGGCGACTACGAGCAGTACTTC
>-|TRBJ2-2|TRBD1|TRBV7-2
CASSPRTGAHTGELFF
TGTGCCAGCAGCCCTAGGACAGGGGCTCACACCGGGGAGCTGTTTTTT
>-|TRBJ2-3|-|TRBV7-9
CASSFRGGSSTDTQYF
TGTGCCAGCAGCTTCAGGGGAGGGTCGAGCACAGATACGCAGTATTTT
>-|TRBJ2-1|-|TRBV5-1
CASSLAGQNNEQFF
TGCGCCAGCAGCTTGGCCGGACAGAACAATGAGCAGTTCTTC
>-|TRBJ2-5|TRBD2|TRBV10-3
CAISDRAGREETQYF
TGTGCCATCAGTGATCGCGCGGGGAGGGAAGAGACCCAGTACTTC
>-|TRBJ1-5|-|TRBV19
CASSDSPGQPQHF
TGTGCCAGTAGTGATAGCCCGGGTCAGCCCCAGCATTTT
>-|TRBJ1-2|-|TRBV7-2
CASSPRIAGGYTF
TGTGCCAGCAGCCCCAGAATAGCCGGTGGCTACACCTTC
>-|TRBJ2-7|-|TRBV19
CASSRGGGPYEQYF
TGTGCCAGTAGTAGAGGGGGGGGTCCCTACGAGCAGTACTTC
>few|TRBJ2-2|TRBD1|TRBV2
CASTGQGRTGELFF
TGTGCCAGCACCGGACAGGGAAGGACCGGGGAGCTGTTTTTT
>-|TRBJ1-2|-|TRBV10-3
CAISDRQDYGYTF
TGTGCCATCAGTGACAGACAGGACTATGGCTACACCTTC